This T cell receptor (beta chain) emerged from a study of T-cell reconstitution after alpha-beta-depleted transplantation in children. Study-level results: For some patients, TCRbeta diversity was high at day 60 because of recipient T cells and thymic progenitors that survived. From newly produced T cells came most of the T-cell counts and diversity one year after transplant.

Preparation of the TCRbeta library used unique molecular identifiers. TCRdb reanalysed the PCR reads using MiXCR and keeps one entry per CDR3 protein. The profile shows 500,000 to 650,000 distinct CDR3 sequences, under 15% of them singletons. This clonotype was seen only a few times. No antigen is known for it. The receptor was derived from a male patient aged 10 to 17 who had a stem cell transplant for acute myeloid leukemia, so the T cells may come from the graft donor. The sample here was PBMCs, mostly from graft donor cells, taken 360 days after TCRalphabeta/CD19-depleted stem cell transplant.

CDR3 residues: CAISEYAGTSGNEQFF. CDR3 coding DNA: TGTGCCATCAGTGAGTATGCCGGGACTAGCGGTAATGAGCAGTTCTTC. The V gene is TRBV10-3, the J gene TRBJ2-1; 11 positions match TRBD2. J gave up 7 bases and V 1 base, and 6 bases lay outside the gene matches. The CDR3 is made up of 16 amino acids. In germline, CDR1 is ENHRY, CDR2 SYGVKD.